This TCR beta chain was observed in a study of regulatory T cells in long-lasting Graves disease. Study-wide results and limits: When disease was persistent, TRBV28, TRBJ1-2 and TRBJ2-5 were the favored segments.

This clonotype was counted at least ten times. What it recognizes is unknown. Time point meaning: newly diagnosed GD, antithyroid drugs for less than 3 months. From RNA extracted from PBMCs, the TCR library was made. The source of the patients was an endocrinology department in Xi'an, China. Nine milliliters of peripheral blood were taken and placed in EDTA tubes. Libraries of TCR beta came from iRepertoire HTBI primers plus Arm-PCR of CDR3 regions. TCRdb recomputed calls from the multiplex PCR reads with MiXCR, one row per CDR3 protein. Here the sample spans about 400,000 distinct CDR3 sequences, 15% to 19% being singletons. This CDR3 is built from 12 residues. Trimming left V 7 bases short and J 7 bases short, with 11 bases between.

The source material was peripheral blood mononuclear cells (PBMCs), sampled at new diagnosis, from a patient treated with antithyroid drugs. The chain combines TRBV12-3 or TRBV12-4 with TRBJ1-5; D is unresolved. The sequence derives from a female donor with Graves disease. CDR3 nucleotides: TGTGCCAGCACCCGGGCCGAGCAGCCCCAGCATTTT. As protein: CASTRAEQPQHF.